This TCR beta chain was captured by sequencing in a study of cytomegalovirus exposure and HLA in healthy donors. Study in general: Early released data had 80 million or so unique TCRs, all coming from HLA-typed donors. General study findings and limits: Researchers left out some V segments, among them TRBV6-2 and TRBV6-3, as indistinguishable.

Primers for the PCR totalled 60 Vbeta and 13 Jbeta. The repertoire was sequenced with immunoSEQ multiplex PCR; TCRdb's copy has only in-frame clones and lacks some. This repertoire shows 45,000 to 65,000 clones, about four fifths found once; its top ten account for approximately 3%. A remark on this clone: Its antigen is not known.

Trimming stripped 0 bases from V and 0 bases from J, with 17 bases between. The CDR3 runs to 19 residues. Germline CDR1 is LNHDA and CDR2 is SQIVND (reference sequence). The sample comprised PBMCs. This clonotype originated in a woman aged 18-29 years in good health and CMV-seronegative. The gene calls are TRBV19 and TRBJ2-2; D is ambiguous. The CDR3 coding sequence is TGTGCCAGTAGTATAGATGAATCTAGTTCCCAATCGAACACCGGGGAGCTGTTTTTT. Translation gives CASSIDESSSQSNTGELFF.